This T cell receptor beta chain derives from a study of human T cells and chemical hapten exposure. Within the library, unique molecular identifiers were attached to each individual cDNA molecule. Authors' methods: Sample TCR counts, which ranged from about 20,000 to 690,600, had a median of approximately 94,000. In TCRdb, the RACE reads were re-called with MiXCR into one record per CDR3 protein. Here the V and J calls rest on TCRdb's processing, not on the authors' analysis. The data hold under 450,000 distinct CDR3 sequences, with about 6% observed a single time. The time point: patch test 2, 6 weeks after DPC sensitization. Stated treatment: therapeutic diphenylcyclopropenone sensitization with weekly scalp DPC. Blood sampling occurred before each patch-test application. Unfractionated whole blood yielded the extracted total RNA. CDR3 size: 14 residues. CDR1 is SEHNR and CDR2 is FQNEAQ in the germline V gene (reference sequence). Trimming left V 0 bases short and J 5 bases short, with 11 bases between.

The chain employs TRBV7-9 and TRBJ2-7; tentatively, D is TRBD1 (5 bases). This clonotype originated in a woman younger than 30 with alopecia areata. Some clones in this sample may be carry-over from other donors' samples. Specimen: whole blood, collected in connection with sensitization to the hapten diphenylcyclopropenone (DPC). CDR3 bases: TGTGCCAGCAGCTTAGCTGAAAGGGGAAACGAGCAGTACTTC. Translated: CASSLAERGNEQYF. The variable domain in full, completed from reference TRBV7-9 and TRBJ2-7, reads DTGVSQNPRHKITKRGQNVTFRCDPISEHNRLYWYRQTLGQGPEFLTYFQNEAQLEKSRLLSDRFSAERPKGSFSTLEIQRTEQGDSAMYLCASSLAERGNEQYFGPGTRLTVT.